These T cell receptor beta chains were read from a single sample in a study of T cell responses to AZD1222 COVID-19 vaccine. Method: immunoSEQ multiplex PCR; TCRdb's copy keeps in-frame clones and lacks some. The sample lists 60,000 to 75,000 clones; approximately 83% were seen once. Sequenced here: peripheral blood, sampled on day 0 of AZD1222 vaccination. Receptor source: an adult in good health. Each CDR3 is given with its conserved first and last residue. D genes are given only for firm matches. Where a row states a size, it is once, few, many or the class of an expanded clone; other rows omit it.

abundance | j_gene | v_gene | d_gene | CDR3nt | CDR3aa
. | TRBJ2-2 | TRBV3-1/TRBV3-2 | . | TGTGCCAGCAGCCGCGACGCCAGGGTCACCGGGGAGCTGTTTTTT | CASSRDARVTGELFF
. | TRBJ1-2 | TRBV29-1 | . | TGCAGCGTTGAAACCTACACTCCCGGGCTAAAGGGCGACTATGGCTACACCTTC | CSVETYTPGLKGDYGYTF
. | TRBJ2-7 | TRBV9 | . | TGTGCCAGCAGCGCCGGGCCTGCCTACGAGCAGTACTTC | CASSAGPAYEQYF
. | TRBJ1-1 | TRBV5-1 | . | TGCGCCAGCACTTATGGGGGGGGCTTGGGCACTGAAGCTTTCTTT | CASTYGGGLGTEAFF
few | TRBJ1-1 | TRBV30 | . | TGTGCCCTGGATCTGTTCATGAACACTGAAGCTTTCTTT | CALDLFMNTEAFF
. | TRBJ1-3 | TRBV11-2 | . | TGTGCCAGCAGAGTTCCGGGCCTCGGAAACACCATATATTTT | CASRVPGLGNTIYF
. | TRBJ2-5 | TRBV7-6 | . | TGTGCCAGCAGCTTAGCGATGGGGCCCCAAGAGACCCAGTACTTC | CASSLAMGPQETQYF
few | TRBJ2-1 | TRBV7-2 | . | TGTGCCAGCAGCTTAACTCAGGGGGAGGGGTTCTTC | CASSLTQGEGFF
. | TRBJ1-4 | TRBV5-4 | . | TGTGCCAGCAGCGTGGGGTATGGGGGGAATGAAAAACTGTTTTTT | CASSVGYGGNEKLFF
. | TRBJ2-3 | TRBV6-5 | . | TGTGCCAGCAGTAACACAGATACGCAGTATTTT | CASSNTDTQYF
. | TRBJ1-1 | TRBV12-3/TRBV12-4 | . | TGTGCCAGCAGTTTGGGCACAGTAGTCGAAGCTTTCTTT | CASSLGTVVEAFF
. | TRBJ1-4 | TRBV11-2 | TRBD1 | TGTGCCAGCAGCCTGGGGACAGCGAATGAAAAACTGTTTTTT | CASSLGTANEKLFF
. | TRBJ1-5 | TRBV2 | . | TGTGCCAGCAGTGATTCGGCAGATAGCAATCAGCCCCAGCATTTT | CASSDSADSNQPQHF
. | TRBJ1-5 | TRBV27 | TRBD1 | TGTGCCAGCAGGGGGACAGGGGGTAATCAGCCCCAGCATTTT | CASRGTGGNQPQHF
once | TRBJ1-2 | TRBV18 | TRBD1 | TGTGCCAGCTCACCAATGGGACAGAACTATGGCTACACCTTC | CASSPMGQNYGYTF
. | TRBJ1-5 | TRBV7-6 | . | TGTGCCAGCAGCTTAGGAAGGGGCAATCAGCCCCAGCATTTT | CASSLGRGNQPQHF
. | TRBJ1-5 | TRBV7-9 | . | TGTGCCAGCAGCTTAGCGGGGGAACGCCAGCCCCAGCATTTT | CASSLAGERQPQHF
. | TRBJ1-1 | TRBV5-6 | . | TGTGCCAGCAGCGTGGACAGCCTAATTGAAGCTTTCTTT | CASSVDSLIEAFF